The 27 T cell receptor beta chains below were found in one sample sequenced in a study of control samples from healthy donors and cancer patients (dated by TCRdb to 2018 to 2021). Library preparation was by the immunoSEQ multiplex PCR assay. The source is immuneACCESS, and TCRdb retained only in-frame sequences with V and J called. Part of the clones is not carried over; for the studies checked, unresolved V genes explain less than half of this, and the remainder is unexplained. In this sample the table shows about 69,000 clones, 89% of which occur a single time. The biggest ten clones account for 5% to 6.5% of the sample. Sample: PBMCs. Receptors were obtained from a man between 60 and 75 years old with colorectal cancer.

The chain combines TRBV7-2 with TRBJ2-2; TRBD1 agrees at 9 bases. This CDR3 is 18 amino acids long. Germline V gene sequence: CDR1 SGHTA, CDR2 FQGNSA. V gave up 2 bases and J gave up 0 bases; unmatched junction bases: 7. The CDR3 bases are TGTGCCAGCAGCTTACCCGGGACAGGGAAGGCGAACACCGGGGAGCTGTTTTTT. Protein product: CASSLPGTGKANTGELFF.

The chain is built from TRBV5-5 and TRBJ1-5; D may be TRBD1 (5 bases). The length of the CDR3 is 14 residues. V dropped 0 bases and J dropped 6 bases, with 10 bases sitting between them. The germline CDR1 and CDR2 sequences are SGHKS and YYEKEE (reference sequence). DNA of the CDR3: TGTGCCAGCAGCTTGGTTTCAGGGCGTCAGCCCCAGCATTTT. It translates to CASSLVSGRQPQHF. The entire variable domain, with the rest obtained from reference TRBV5-5 and TRBJ1-5, is as follows: DAGVTQSPTHLIKTRGQQVTLRCSPISGHKSVSWYQQVLGQGPQFIFQYYEKEERGRGNFPDRFSARQFPNYSSELNVNALLLGDSALYLCASSLVSGRQPQHFGDGTRLSIL.

The gene calls are TRBV5-1 and TRBJ1-5; perhaps TRBD1 as D (6 bases). V gave up 1 base and J gave up 3 bases, with 14 bases separating them. CDR1 and CDR2 (germline): SGHRS, YFSETQ. The CDR3 is 16 amino acids. The CDR3 DNA follows: TGCGCCAGCAGCTTGACGGGGGGCAATAACAATCAGCCCCAGCATTTT. It codes for CASSLTGGNNNQPQHF.

In its sample, this clone was seen a few times. This chain uses TRBV6-2 or TRBV6-3 with TRBJ2-7; the match to TRBD2 covers 8 bases. The CDR3 totals 14 residues. V trimming: 6 bases; J trimming: 5 bases; junction bases outside the gene matches: 9. CDR1 MNHEY and CDR2 SVGEGT come from the germline V gene. CDR3 region: CASSDRIAGNEQYF. The CDR3 DNA sequence: TGTGCCAGCAGCGACCGGATAGCGGGGAACGAGCAGTACTTC.

This chain uses TRBV5-5 with TRBJ1-2, with D possibly being TRBD1 (6 bases). The CDR3 sequence is 15 residues long. Germline CDR1 reads SGHKS; CDR2 reads YYEKEE (reference sequence). V lost 0 bases to trimming and J lost 2 bases, with 11 bases between them. The CDR3 sequence is CASSLEQGINYGYTF. In DNA, the CDR3 is TGTGCCAGCAGCTTGGAACAGGGAATCAACTATGGCTACACCTTC.

This clone is a singleton in its sample. The chain couples TRBV19 to TRBJ2-4; D possibly corresponds to TRBD1 (6 bases). The germline V gene has CDR1 LNHDA and CDR2 SQIVND (reference sequence). Between the trimmed V and J ends, which lost 2 bases and 3 bases, there was a span of 14 bases. There are 16 residues in the CDR3. The CDR3 coding sequence is TGTGCCAGTAGTATACAGGGGTCTCTCGTCAAAAACATTCAGTACTTC. This codes for CASSIQGSLVKNIQYF.

The V gene is TRBV30, the J gene TRBJ1-6; D perhaps matches TRBD1 (5 bases). The CDR3 length is 16 residues. CDR1 is GTSNPN, CDR2 SVGIG, per germline (reference sequence). V lost 0 bases, J lost 1 base, and 10 bases lay in between. Here the CDR3 DNA reads TGTGCCTGGAGTGTATTGGGGGGATCCTATAATTCACCCCTCCACTTT. Amino acids: CAWSVLGGSYNSPLHF.

The chain has TRBV7-2 and TRBJ1-2; D gene unclear. CDR1 is SGHTA, CDR2 FQGNSA, per germline. Trimming removed 5 bases from V and 4 bases from J, with 14 bases in between. This CDR3 region has 14 residues. DNA of the CDR3: TGTGCCAGCAGCCCCGCCGGGGTTGGCTATGGCTACACCTTC. Its protein product is CASSPAGVGYGYTF.

The rearrangement joins TRBV28 to TRBJ1-6; D possibly corresponds to TRBD1 (6 bases). This CDR3 has 19 residues. With 2 bases removed from V and 0 bases from J, the gap between germline ends came to 17 bases. Germline CDR1 and CDR2: MDHEN and SYDVKM. In DNA form, the CDR3 reads TGTGCCAGCAGTTTACAGGGGTCGATTCTTAGCTCCTATAATTCACCCCTCCACTTT. Amino acid sequence: CASSLQGSILSSYNSPLHF.

The J gene is TRBJ2-7, the V gene TRBV11-2; a weak D match, TRBD1 (5 bases). V shed 2 bases and J shed 2 bases, with 13 bases lying between them. CDR1 is SGHAT and CDR2 is FQNNGV in the germline V gene. The CDR3 covers 15 residues. The CDR3 DNA is TGTGCCAGCAGCTTAACGCAGGGTTACACCTACGAGCAGTACTTC. Amino acid sequence: CASSLTQGYTYEQYF.

The chain recombines TRBV12-3 or TRBV12-4 with TRBJ1-2, with D unclear. This CDR3 is 12 amino acids long. V was clipped by 5 bases and J by 5 bases, with 9 bases between them. CDR3 in amino acids: CASSNPRYGYTF. The CDR3 region has the DNA TGTGCCAGCAGTAACCCGAGGTATGGCTACACCTTC.

The chain carries TRBV9 and TRBJ1-4; 7 nucleotides align to TRBD1. The CDR3 spans 17 residues. Unmatched junction bases numbered 9, after V lost 4 bases and J lost 0 bases. Germline loops: CDR1 SGDLS, CDR2 YYNGEE. The CDR3 protein is CASSTGTAIATNEKLFF. DNA for the CDR3: TGTGCCAGCAGCACCGGGACAGCAATTGCAACTAATGAAAAACTGTTTTTT.

The chain is built from TRBV5-1 and TRBJ2-5, with 9 bases identical to TRBD2. This CDR3 comprises 18 residues. The V gene's germline CDR1 is SGHRS and CDR2 YFSETQ. The J segment lost 2 bases and the V segment lost 1 base, leaving 12 bases of the junction unmatched. This chain's CDR3 is CASSLLGLAGRPQETQYF. The CDR3 nucleotides read TGCGCCAGCAGCTTGTTAGGGCTAGCGGGGAGGCCTCAAGAGACCCAGTACTTC.

The gene calls are TRBV6-4 and TRBJ2-1; weak D call: TRBD1 (6 bases). Germline-derived CDR1 and CDR2 are MRHNA and SNTAGT. Trimming pared 5 bases from V and 2 bases from J, leaving 16 bases between. The CDR3 consists of 16 residues. The CDR3 sequence: CASSSKTGLAYNEQFF. The CDR3 DNA reads TGTGCCAGCAGTTCAAAAACAGGGCTCGCCTACAATGAGCAGTTCTTC.

This clone has a handful of counts. The chain recombines TRBV13 with TRBJ1-1; D unresolved. Trimming left V 7 bases short and J 5 bases short, with 17 bases between. CDR3 length: 14 amino acids. CDR1 is PRHDT and CDR2 is FYEKMQ in the germline V gene (reference sequence). The CDR3 is CASTQGRRWTEAFF. The CDR3 coding sequence is TGTGCCAGCACCCAAGGCAGGAGATGGACTGAAGCTTTCTTT.

V and J are TRBV9 and TRBJ2-1; maybe TRBD2 (7 bases). The CDR3 is 15 amino acids. From germline, CDR1 is SGDLS and CDR2 YYNGEE. Trimming shortened V by 0 bases and J by 3 bases, and 10 bases separated the two germline ends. Here the CDR3 reads CASSVEGGLYNEQFF. DNA for the CDR3: TGTGCCAGCAGCGTAGAGGGGGGGCTCTACAATGAGCAGTTCTTC.

This sequence joins TRBV11-2 and TRBJ2-3, with 9 bases that match TRBD2. The junction had 6 bases not matched to a gene; V was cut back by 6 bases and J by 2 bases. The CDR3 spans 15 residues. Per the germline V gene, CDR1 is SGHAT and CDR2 is FQNNGV. The CDR3 region is CASRGTSGPTDTQYF. CDR3 DNA sequence: TGTGCCAGCAGGGGAACTAGCGGGCCCACAGATACGCAGTATTTT.

The rearrangement links TRBV19 to TRBJ1-2; D remains ambiguous. The ends were cut back, 3 bases at V and 2 bases at J, with 13 bases in the middle. Germline CDR1 LNHDA, CDR2 SQIVND (reference sequence). The CDR3 extends over 15 amino acids. The CDR3 loop is CASSMPQAVNYGYTF. CDR3 coding DNA: TGTGCCAGTAGTATGCCCCAGGCGGTAAACTATGGCTACACCTTC.

The chain links TRBV5-1 to TRBJ2-7; 9 bases are a match to TRBD1. This CDR3 spans 15 amino acids. V gave up 4 bases and J gave up 6 bases; unmatched junction bases: 11. Germline CDR1 and CDR2: SGHRS and YFSETQ. The chain's CDR3 is CASSLRTGAQGEQYF. Written as DNA, the CDR3 is TGCGCCAGCAGCCTCCGGACAGGGGCCCAGGGCGAGCAGTACTTC.

The chain recombines TRBV9 with TRBJ2-5, with D maybe TRBD2 (7 bases). Germline V lookup: CDR1 SGDLS, CDR2 YYNGEE. Trimming removed 6 bases from V and 1 base from J, with 22 bases in between. The CDR3 is 17 residues long. The CDR3: CASTPGRGGKLQETQYF. CDR3 bases: TGTGCCAGCACCCCCGGTAGGGGGGGGAAACTCCAAGAGACCCAGTACTTC.

The V call is TRBV18, the J call TRBJ2-5; possible D gene TRBD2, 6 bases. The CDR3 loop spans 14 amino acids. V lost 3 bases and J lost 4, with 12 bases in between. Germline V gene data show CDR1 as KGHSH and CDR2 as LQKENI. This CDR3 is CASSPQAGRETQYF. As DNA, the CDR3 is TGTGCCAGCTCACCTCAGGCGGGGAGAGAGACCCAGTACTTC.

The rearrangement links TRBV5-5 to TRBJ1-2, with D possibly being TRBD1 (5 bases). The CDR3 contains 13 residues. The germline V and J ends were trimmed by 0 bases and 4 bases, with 7 bases remaining between them. The V gene's germline CDR1 is SGHKS and CDR2 YYEKEE (reference sequence). CDR3 sequence (DNA): TGTGCCAGCAGCTTGGGGGGCACCTATGGCTACACCTTC. Encoded protein: CASSLGGTYGYTF.

J is TRBJ1-1 and V is TRBV6-5; 7 positions match TRBD1. This CDR3 is 12 amino acids long. J gave up 7 bases and V 2 bases, and 1 base lay outside the gene matches. Per the germline V gene, CDR1 is MNHEY and CDR2 is SVGAGI. The CDR3 nucleotides are TGTGCCAGCAGTTACAGGGGGCTTGAAGCTTTCTTT. Its protein is CASSYRGLEAFF.

V is TRBV7-2 and J is TRBJ1-2; 10 bases fit TRBD1. The V gene end was trimmed by 0 bases and the J gene end by 2 bases; junction bases not matched to a gene: 0. The length of the CDR3 is 15 residues. The germline V gene has CDR1 SGHTA and CDR2 FQGNSA. DNA for the CDR3: TGTGCCAGCAGCTTAGCGGGACAGGGGAACTATGGCTACACCTTC. Translating gives CASSLAGQGNYGYTF.

V is TRBV4-1 and J is TRBJ1-5; D is possibly TRBD1 (5 bases). V was clipped by 0 bases and J by 6 bases, with 18 bases between them. The length of the CDR3 is 17 residues. The germline V gene has CDR1 MGHRA and CDR2 YSYEKL. CDR3 loop: CASSQEGRGAQGQPQHF. As DNA, the CDR3 is TGCGCCAGCAGCCAAGAGGGTCGCGGGGCGCAGGGTCAGCCCCAGCATTTT.

The gene calls are TRBV10-1 and TRBJ1-2, with 7 positions matching TRBD1. The CDR3 is 17 residues long. V was clipped by 3 bases and J by 7 bases; unmatched bases: 17. Germline V gene data show CDR1 as WNHNN and CDR2 as SYGVQD (reference sequence). Here the CDR3 reads CASSESDRETNYRGYTF. As DNA, the CDR3 is TGCGCCAGCAGTGAATCAGACAGGGAAACCAACTATCGTGGCTACACCTTC.

V is TRBV6-5 and J is TRBJ2-2; D gene ambiguous. The CDR3 totals 12 residues. Trimming pared 7 bases from V and 7 bases from J, leaving 10 bases between. The V gene's germline CDR1 is MNHEY and CDR2 SVGAGI. The CDR3 bases are TGTGCCAGCACCCCGGCAAGCGGGGAGCTGTTTTTT. Its protein product is CASTPASGELFF.